The following is a TCR beta chain sequence with its context. Its target is unknown. This entry is derived from a study of beta chain features in type 1 diabetes. Study conclusions and caveats: Shortening of TCRB CDR3s, moderate but significant, appeared in all four CD4+ subsets of Type 1 diabetes patients.

Germline V gives CDR1 SGHTA, CDR2 FQGNSA. The CDR3 has 15 residues. The V segment lost 5 bases and the J segment 6 bases; nucleotides outside the gene matches: 10. All of the isolated RNA was reverse transcribed, so expressed TCRB transcripts were sequenced. Approximately 3.5 million reads, on average, came from each naive, central memory and regulatory T cell sample. Assay: immunoSEQ multiplex PCR; the TCRdb copy retains only in-frame clones and omits some. The sample records about 260,000 clones, roughly 20% being singletons. Input material: naive CD4+ T cells from blood. The TCR originated in a woman between 40 and 55 years old with type 1 diabetes. The V and J genes are TRBV7-2 and TRBJ2-1, with 7 bases identical to TRBD2. The CDR3 is CASSGAGTTRNEQFF. The DNA of the CDR3 is TGTGCCAGCAGCGGAGCCGGGACTACCCGCAATGAGCAGTTCTTC.